These 4 T cell receptor beta chains were sequenced from one sample in a study of cytomegalovirus exposure and HLA in healthy donors. The PCR made use of 60 Vbeta and 13 Jbeta primers. Assay: immunoSEQ multiplex PCR; the TCRdb copy retains only in-frame clones and omits some. Among about 100,000 clones, around 70% were seen once, and the ten largest hold approximately 10%. Sequencing used PBMCs. The origin of the receptors is a man in his forties in good health and CMV-seropositive.

The rearrangement joins TRBV7-6 to TRBJ2-1; weak D call: TRBD2 (6 bases). The CDR3 has 16 residues. Trimming left V 5 bases short and J 1 base short, with 15 bases between. The V gene's germline CDR1 is SGHVS and CDR2 FNYEAQ. The CDR3 is CASSPLTGESYNEQFF. Here the CDR3 DNA reads TGTGCCAGCAGCCCTCTAACGGGAGAGTCCTACAATGAGCAGTTCTTC.

This chain links TRBV5-8 with TRBJ1-1; the D gene is possibly TRBD1 (6 bases). CDR1 and CDR2 (germline): SGHTS, YDEGEE. V lost 4 bases, J lost 6 bases, and 16 bases lay in between. The CDR3 has 14 residues. CDR3 DNA: TGTGCCAGCAGCCGAACCAGGGGTCGGGCTGAAGCTTTCTTT. As protein: CASSRTRGRAEAFF.

The V gene is TRBV10-3, the J gene TRBJ2-2, with TRBD1 identical over 7 bases. The CDR3 length is 15 residues. The J segment lost 5 bases and the V segment lost 8 bases, leaving 11 bases of the junction unmatched. Germline-derived CDR1 and CDR2 are ENHRY and SYGVKD. The CDR3 DNA is TGTGCCATCGGCCCCGGGACAGAACTAACCGGGGAGCTGTTTTTT. Its protein is CAIGPGTELTGELFF.

This clone was recorded a few times. The chain employs TRBV30 and TRBJ2-1; 8 nucleotides align to TRBD2. CDR3 length: 15 amino acids. Trimming took 2 bases from V and 4 from J; bases not matched to a gene: 7. Looked up from germline, CDR1 is GTSNPN and CDR2 is SVGIG (reference sequence). CDR3 region: CAWSLLAGPYNEQFF. The CDR3, as DNA: TGTGCCTGGAGTCTTTTAGCGGGGCCTTACAATGAGCAGTTCTTC.